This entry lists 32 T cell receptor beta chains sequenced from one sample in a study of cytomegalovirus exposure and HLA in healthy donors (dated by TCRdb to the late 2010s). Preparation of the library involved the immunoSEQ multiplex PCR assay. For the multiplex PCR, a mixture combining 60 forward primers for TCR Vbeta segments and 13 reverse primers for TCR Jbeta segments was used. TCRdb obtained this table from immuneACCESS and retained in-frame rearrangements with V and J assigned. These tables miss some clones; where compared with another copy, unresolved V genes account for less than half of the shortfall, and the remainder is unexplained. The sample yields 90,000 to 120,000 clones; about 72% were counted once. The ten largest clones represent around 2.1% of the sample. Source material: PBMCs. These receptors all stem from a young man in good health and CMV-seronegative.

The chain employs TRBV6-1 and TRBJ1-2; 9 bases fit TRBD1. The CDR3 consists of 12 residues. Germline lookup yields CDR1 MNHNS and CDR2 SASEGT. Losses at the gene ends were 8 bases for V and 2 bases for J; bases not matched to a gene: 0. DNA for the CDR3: TGTGCCAGCGACAGGGGGAACTATGGCTACACCTTC. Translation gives CASDRGNYGYTF.

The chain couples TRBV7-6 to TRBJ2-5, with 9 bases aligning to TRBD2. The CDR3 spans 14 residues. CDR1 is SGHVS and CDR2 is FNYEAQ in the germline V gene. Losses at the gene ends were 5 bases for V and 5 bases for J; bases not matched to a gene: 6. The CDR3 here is CASSGASGGETQYF. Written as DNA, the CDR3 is TGTGCCAGCAGCGGTGCCAGCGGGGGGGAGACCCAGTACTTC. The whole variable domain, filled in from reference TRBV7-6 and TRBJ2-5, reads GAGVSQSPRYKVTKRGQDVALRCDPISGHVSLYWYRQALGQGPEFLTYFNYEAQQDKSGLPNDRFSAERPEGSISTLTIQRTEQRDSAMYRCASSGASGGETQYFGPGTRLLVL.

The CDR3 DNA is TGTGCCAGCTCCCCCTCCTTAGTTCTGGCCAAAAACATTCAGTACTTC. It translates to CASSPSLVLAKNIQYF. The chain couples TRBV18 to TRBJ2-4; D gene ambiguous. With 6 bases removed from V and 1 base from J, the gap between germline ends came to 16 bases. This CDR3 is 16 amino acids long. CDR1 is KGHSH, CDR2 LQKENI, per germline.

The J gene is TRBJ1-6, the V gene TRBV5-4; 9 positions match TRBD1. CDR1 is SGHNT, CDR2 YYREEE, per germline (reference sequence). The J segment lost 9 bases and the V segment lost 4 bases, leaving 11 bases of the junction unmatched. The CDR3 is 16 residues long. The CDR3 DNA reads TGTGCCAGCAGCCAAGAGGCGGGACAGGGTTTTTCACCCCTCCACTTT. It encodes CASSQEAGQGFSPLHF. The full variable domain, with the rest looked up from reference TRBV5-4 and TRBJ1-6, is ETGVTQSPTHLIKTRGQQVTLRCSSQSGHNTVSWYQQALGQGPQFIFQYYREEENGRGNFPPRFSGLQFPNYSSELNVNALELDDSALYLCASSQEAGQGFSPLHFGNGTRLTVT.

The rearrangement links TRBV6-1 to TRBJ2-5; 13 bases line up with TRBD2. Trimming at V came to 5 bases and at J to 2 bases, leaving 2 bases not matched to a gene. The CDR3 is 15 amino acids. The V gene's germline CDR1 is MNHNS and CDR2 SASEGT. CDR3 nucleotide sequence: TGTGCCAGCAGTATACTAGCGGGGGGGCAAGAGACCCAGTACTTC. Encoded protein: CASSILAGGQETQYF.

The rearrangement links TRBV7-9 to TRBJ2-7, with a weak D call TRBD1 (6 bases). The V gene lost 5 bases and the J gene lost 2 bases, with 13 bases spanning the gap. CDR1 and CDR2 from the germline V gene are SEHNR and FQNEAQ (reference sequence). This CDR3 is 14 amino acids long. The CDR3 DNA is TGTGCCAGCAGCCCCTCAGGGGCCACCTACGAGCAGTACTTC. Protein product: CASSPSGATYEQYF.

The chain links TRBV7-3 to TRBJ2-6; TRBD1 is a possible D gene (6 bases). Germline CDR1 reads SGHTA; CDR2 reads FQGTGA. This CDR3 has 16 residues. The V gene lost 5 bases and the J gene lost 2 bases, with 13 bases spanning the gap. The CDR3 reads CASSPHRAAGANVLTF. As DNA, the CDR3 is TGTGCCAGCAGCCCCCACAGGGCCGCTGGGGCCAACGTCCTGACTTTC. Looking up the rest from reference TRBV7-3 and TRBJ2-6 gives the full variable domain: GAGVSQTPSNKVTEKGKYVELRCDPISGHTALYWYRQSLGQGPEFLIYFQGTGAADDSGLPNDRFFAVRPEGSVSTLKIQRTERGDSAVYLCASSPHRAAGANVLTFGAGSRLTVL.

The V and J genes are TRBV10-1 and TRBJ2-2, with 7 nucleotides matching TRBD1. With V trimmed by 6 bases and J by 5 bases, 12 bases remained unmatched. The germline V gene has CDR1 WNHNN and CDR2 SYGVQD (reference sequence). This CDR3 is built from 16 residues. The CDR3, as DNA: TGCGCCAGCAGCCCAGGGGGAGTGGTGGGGACCGGGGAGCTGTTTTTT. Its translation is CASSPGGVVGTGELFF.

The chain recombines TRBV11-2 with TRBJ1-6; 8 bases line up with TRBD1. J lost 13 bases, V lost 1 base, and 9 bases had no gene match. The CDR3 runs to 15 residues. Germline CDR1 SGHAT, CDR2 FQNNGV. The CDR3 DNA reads TGTGCCAGCAGCTTAGGGACAGGGAGGTATAGGCCCCTCCACTTT. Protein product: CASSLGTGRYRPLHF.

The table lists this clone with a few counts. CDR3: CASGQGFEAFF. CDR3 DNA: TGTGCCAGCGGACAGGGATTTGAAGCTTTCTTT. This chain connects TRBV6-1 to TRBJ1-1; 8 positions agree with TRBD1. The germline gives CDR1 MNHNS, CDR2 SASEGT. The CDR3 extends over 11 amino acids. J gave up 7 bases and V 8 bases, and 3 bases lay outside the gene matches.

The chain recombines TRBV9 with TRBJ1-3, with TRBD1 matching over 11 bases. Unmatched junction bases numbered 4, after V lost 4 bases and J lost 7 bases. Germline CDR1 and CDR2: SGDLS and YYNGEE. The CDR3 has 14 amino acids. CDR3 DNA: TGTGCCAGCAGCCTCAGGGACAGGGGGAACACCATATATTTT. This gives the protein CASSLRDRGNTIYF.

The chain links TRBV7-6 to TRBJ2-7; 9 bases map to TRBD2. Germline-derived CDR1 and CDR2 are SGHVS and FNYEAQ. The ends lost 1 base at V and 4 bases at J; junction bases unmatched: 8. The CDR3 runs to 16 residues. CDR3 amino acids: CASSLVSGGSLYEQYF. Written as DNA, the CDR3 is TGTGCCAGCAGCTTAGTTAGCGGGGGAAGTCTTTACGAGCAGTACTTC.

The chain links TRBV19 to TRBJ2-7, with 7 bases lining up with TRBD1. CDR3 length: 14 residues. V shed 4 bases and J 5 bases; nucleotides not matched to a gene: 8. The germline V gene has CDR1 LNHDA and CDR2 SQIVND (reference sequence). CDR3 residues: CASSTRGLRDEQYF. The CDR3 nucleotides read TGTGCCAGTAGTACGAGGGGGCTGAGGGACGAGCAGTACTTC.

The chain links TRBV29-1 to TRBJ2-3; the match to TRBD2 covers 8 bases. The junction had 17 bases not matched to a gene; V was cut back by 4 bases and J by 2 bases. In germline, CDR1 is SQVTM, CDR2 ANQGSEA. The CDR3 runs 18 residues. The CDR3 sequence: CSVVGLVERGSITDTQYF. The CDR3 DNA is TGCAGCGTTGTGGGATTAGTGGAGCGGGGGAGTATCACAGATACGCAGTATTTT.

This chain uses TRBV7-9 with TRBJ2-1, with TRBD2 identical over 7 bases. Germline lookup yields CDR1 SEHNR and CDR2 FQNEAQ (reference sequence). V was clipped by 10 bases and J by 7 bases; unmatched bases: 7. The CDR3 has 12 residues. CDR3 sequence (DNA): TGTGCCAATGACCCGGGGGGTAATGAGCAGTTCTTC. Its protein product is CANDPGGNEQFF.

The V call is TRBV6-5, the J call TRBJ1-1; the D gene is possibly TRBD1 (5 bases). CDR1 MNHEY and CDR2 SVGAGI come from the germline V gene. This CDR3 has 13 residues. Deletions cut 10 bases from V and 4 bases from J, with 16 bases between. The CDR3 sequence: CATALTALTEAFF. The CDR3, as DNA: TGTGCCACTGCCCTGACAGCCCTCACTGAAGCTTTCTTT.

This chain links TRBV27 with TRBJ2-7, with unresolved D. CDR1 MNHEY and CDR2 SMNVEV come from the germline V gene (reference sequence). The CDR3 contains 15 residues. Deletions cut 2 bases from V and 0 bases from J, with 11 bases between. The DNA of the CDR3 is TGTGCCAGCAGTTTAGATCCCAGAGGCTCCTACGAGCAGTACTTC. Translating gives CASSLDPRGSYEQYF.

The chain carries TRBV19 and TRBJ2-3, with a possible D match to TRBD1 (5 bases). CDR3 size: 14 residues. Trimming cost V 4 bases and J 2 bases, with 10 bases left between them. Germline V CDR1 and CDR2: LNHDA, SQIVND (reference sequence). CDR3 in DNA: TGTGCCAGTAGTAGTAGACAGCTCACAGATACGCAGTATTTT. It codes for CASSSRQLTDTQYF.

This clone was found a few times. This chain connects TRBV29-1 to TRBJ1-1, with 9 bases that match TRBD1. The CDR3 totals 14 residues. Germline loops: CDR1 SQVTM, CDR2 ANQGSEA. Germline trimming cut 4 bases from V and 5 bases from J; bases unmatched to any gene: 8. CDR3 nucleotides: TGCAGCGTTGGGGGTGACAGGGGGTCGACTGAAGCTTTCTTT. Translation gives CSVGGDRGSTEAFF.

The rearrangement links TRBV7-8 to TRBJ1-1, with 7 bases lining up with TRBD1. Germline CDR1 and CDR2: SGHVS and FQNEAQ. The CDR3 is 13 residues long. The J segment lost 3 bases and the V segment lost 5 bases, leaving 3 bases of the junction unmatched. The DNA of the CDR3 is TGTGCCAGCAGCGGGGGACAGTACACTGAAGCTTTCTTT. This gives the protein CASSGGQYTEAFF.

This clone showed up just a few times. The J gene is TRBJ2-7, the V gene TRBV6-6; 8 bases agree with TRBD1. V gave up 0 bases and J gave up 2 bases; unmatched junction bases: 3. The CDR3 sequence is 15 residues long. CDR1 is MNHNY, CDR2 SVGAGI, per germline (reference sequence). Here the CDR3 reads CASSYSDRGAYEQYF. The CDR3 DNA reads TGTGCCAGCAGTTACTCTGACAGGGGAGCCTACGAGCAGTACTTC.

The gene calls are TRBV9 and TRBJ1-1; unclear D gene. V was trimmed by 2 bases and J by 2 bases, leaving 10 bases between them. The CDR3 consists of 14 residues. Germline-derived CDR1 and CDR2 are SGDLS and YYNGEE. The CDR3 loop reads CASSVAEFNTEAFF. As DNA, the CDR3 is TGTGCCAGCAGCGTGGCGGAATTCAACACTGAAGCTTTCTTT.

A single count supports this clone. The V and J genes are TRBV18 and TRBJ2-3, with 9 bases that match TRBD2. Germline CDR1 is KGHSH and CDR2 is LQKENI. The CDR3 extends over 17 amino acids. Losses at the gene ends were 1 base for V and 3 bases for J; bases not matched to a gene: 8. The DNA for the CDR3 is TGTGCCAGCTCACCACTAGCAGCGGGGGGTTCAACAGATACGCAGTATTTT. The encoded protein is CASSPLAAGGSTDTQYF.

CDR3 sequence reads: CASSIGGGRGSNEQYF. Here the CDR3 DNA reads TGTGCCAGTAGTATCGGCGGAGGCAGGGGATCCAACGAGCAGTACTTC. This chain uses TRBV19 with TRBJ2-7; D might be TRBD1 (6 bases). The germline gives CDR1 LNHDA, CDR2 SQIVND (reference sequence). CDR3 length equals 16 residues. Trimming took off 3 bases at V and 5 bases at J, with 20 bases between the two ends. Based on the CDR3 plus reference TRBV19 and TRBJ2-7, the full variable domain is DGGITQSPKYLFRKEGQNVTLSCEQNLNHDAMYWYRQDPGQGLRLIYYSQIVNDFQKGDIAEGYSVSREKKESFPLTVTSAQKNPTAFYLCASSIGGGRGSNEQYFGPGTRLTVT.

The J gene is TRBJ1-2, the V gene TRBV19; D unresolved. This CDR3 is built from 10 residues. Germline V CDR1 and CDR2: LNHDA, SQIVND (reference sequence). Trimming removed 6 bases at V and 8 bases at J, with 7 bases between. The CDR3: CASSLGGYTF. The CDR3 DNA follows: TGTGCCAGTAGCCTCGGGGGCTACACCTTC.

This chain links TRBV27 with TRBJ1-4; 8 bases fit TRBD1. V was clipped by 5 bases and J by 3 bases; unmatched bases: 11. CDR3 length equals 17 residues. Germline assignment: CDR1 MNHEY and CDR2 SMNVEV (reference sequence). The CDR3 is CASSTRTGTAANEKLFF. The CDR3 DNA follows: TGTGCCAGCAGTACCCGGACAGGGACGGCTGCTAATGAAAAACTGTTTTTT.

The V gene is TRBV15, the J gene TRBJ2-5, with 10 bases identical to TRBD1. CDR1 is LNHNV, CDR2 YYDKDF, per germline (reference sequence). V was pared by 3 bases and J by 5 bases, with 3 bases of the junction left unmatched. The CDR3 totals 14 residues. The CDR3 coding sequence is TGTGCCACCAGCAGGGGACAGGGGCTGGAGACCCAGTACTTC. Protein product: CATSRGQGLETQYF.

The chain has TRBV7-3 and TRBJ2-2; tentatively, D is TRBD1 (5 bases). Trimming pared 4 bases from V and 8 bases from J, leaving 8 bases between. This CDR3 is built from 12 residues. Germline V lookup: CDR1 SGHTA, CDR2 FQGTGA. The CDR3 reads CASSSGKGELFF. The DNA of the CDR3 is TGTGCCAGCAGCTCAGGGAAGGGGGAGCTGTTTTTT.

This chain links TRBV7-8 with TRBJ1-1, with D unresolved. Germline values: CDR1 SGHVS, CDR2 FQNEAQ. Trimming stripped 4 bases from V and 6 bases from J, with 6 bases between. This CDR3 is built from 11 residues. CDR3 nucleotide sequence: TGTGCCAGCAGCTCCTTTGCTGAAGCTTTCTTT. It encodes CASSSFAEAFF.

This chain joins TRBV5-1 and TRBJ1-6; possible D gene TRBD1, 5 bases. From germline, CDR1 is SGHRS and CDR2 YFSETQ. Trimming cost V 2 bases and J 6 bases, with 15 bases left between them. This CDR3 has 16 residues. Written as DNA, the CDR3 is TGCGCCAGCAGCTTTTGGATGAAGGGGATTAATTCACCCCTCCACTTT. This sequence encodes CASSFWMKGINSPLHF.

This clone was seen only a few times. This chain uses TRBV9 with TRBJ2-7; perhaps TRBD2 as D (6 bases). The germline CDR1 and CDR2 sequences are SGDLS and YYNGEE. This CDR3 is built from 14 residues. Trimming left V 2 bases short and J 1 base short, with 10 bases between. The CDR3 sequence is CASSVGGSSYEQYF. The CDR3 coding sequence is TGTGCCAGCAGCGTGGGGGGATCGTCCTACGAGCAGTACTTC.

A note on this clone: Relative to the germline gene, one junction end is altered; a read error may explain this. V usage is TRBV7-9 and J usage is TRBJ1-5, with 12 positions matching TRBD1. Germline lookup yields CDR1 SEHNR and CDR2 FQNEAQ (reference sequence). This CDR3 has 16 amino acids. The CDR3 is CSSSQGDRGRGQPQHF. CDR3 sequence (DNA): TGTTCCAGCAGCCAGGGGGACAGGGGGCGCGGACAGCCCCAGCATTTT. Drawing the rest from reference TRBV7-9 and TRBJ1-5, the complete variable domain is DTGVSQNPRHKITKRGQNVTFRCDPISEHNRLYWYRQTLGQGPEFLTYFQNEAQLEKSRLLSDRFSAERPKGSFSTLEIQRTEQGDSAMYLCSSSQGDRGRGQPQHFGDGTRLSIL.